The 17 T cell receptor beta chains below were found in one sample sequenced in a study of blood T cell repertoires in COVID-19 (dated by TCRdb to the early 2020s). Library preparation was by the immunoSEQ multiplex PCR assay. TCRdb took this table from immuneACCESS and kept in-frame rearrangements with V and J called. Such tables lack part of the clones; where checked against another copy, unresolved V genes explain under half of the gap, and the rest is unexplained. This sample lists about 89,000 clones; about 74% were detected once. The top ten hold about half of the sample. The sample consisted of peripheral blood. All receptors derive from a human donor in a cohort sampled during active COVID-19.

This clone has ten or more counts. The chain recombines TRBV19 with TRBJ2-7, with 8 positions matching TRBD1. The CDR3 contains 14 residues. V lost 3 bases, J lost 6 bases, and 7 bases stayed unmatched. The germline V gene encodes CDR1 LNHDA and CDR2 SQIVND (reference sequence). Here the CDR3 reads CASSIQTGVLEQYF. The CDR3 DNA follows: TGTGCCAGTAGTATTCAGACAGGGGTACTCGAGCAGTACTTC.

V usage is TRBV5-1 and J usage is TRBJ2-2; TRBD1 might be the D (5 bases). The CDR3 is 16 amino acids. Trimming left V 1 base short and J 0 bases short, with 10 bases between. Per the germline V gene, CDR1 is SGHRS and CDR2 is YFSETQ. The CDR3 loop reads CASSLTGRPNTGELFF. The CDR3 DNA sequence: TGCGCCAGCAGCTTGACAGGTCGTCCGAACACCGGGGAGCTGTTTTTT.

This clone was seen a few times. This chain joins TRBV2 and TRBJ1-6; D unclear. Germline V gene sequence: CDR1 SNHLY, CDR2 FYNNEI. The CDR3 has 13 amino acids. V gave up 5 bases and J gave up 7 bases, with 9 bases separating them. In DNA, the CDR3 is TGTGCCAGCAGTAAGGACTTCAATTCACCCCTCCACTTT. Translation: CASSKDFNSPLHF.

This chain joins TRBV2 and TRBJ2-7; 10 positions agree with TRBD1. The germline gives CDR1 SNHLY, CDR2 FYNNEI. The CDR3 contains 13 residues. V shed 6 bases, J shed 5 bases, and the junction held 4 bases outside the gene matches. CDR3 DNA: TGTGCCAGCAGAGGGACAGGGGTAAACGAGCAGTACTTC. Protein sequence: CASRGTGVNEQYF.

The chain carries TRBV2 and TRBJ2-3, with 11 bases fitting TRBD2. Germline CDR1 and CDR2: SNHLY and FYNNEI. V shed 5 bases and J 4 bases; nucleotides not matched to a gene: 8. The CDR3 spans 16 residues. CDR3 sequence: CASSPTSGSQSDTQYF. The DNA of the CDR3 is TGTGCCAGCAGTCCCACTAGCGGGAGTCAATCAGATACGCAGTATTTT.

V gene TRBV15 combines with J gene TRBJ1-5; D ambiguous. The CDR3 contains 13 residues. Trimming removed 5 bases at V and 4 bases at J, with 9 bases between. From germline, CDR1 is LNHNV and CDR2 YYDKDF (reference sequence). CDR3 residues: CATSWAVNQPQHF. The CDR3 DNA is TGTGCCACCAGCTGGGCAGTTAATCAGCCCCAGCATTTT.

The chain is built from TRBV29-1 and TRBJ2-1; 8 bases match TRBD2. The CDR3 is made up of 18 amino acids. Trimming removed 2 bases from V and 1 base from J; junction bases left unmatched: 13. The germline gives CDR1 SQVTM, CDR2 ANQGSEA. The CDR3 protein is CSVEYPGLAGLSYNEQFF. In DNA form, the CDR3 reads TGCAGCGTTGAATACCCCGGCCTAGCGGGCCTGTCCTACAATGAGCAGTTCTTC.

The chain employs TRBV9 and TRBJ2-3, with 7 nucleotides matching TRBD1. The J segment lost 1 base and the V segment lost 4 bases, leaving 3 bases of the junction unmatched. The CDR3 extends over 14 amino acids. Germline V gives CDR1 SGDLS, CDR2 YYNGEE. CDR3 DNA sequence: TGTGCCAGCAGCCCAGGGGGTGGCACAGATACGCAGTATTTT. Encoded protein: CASSPGGGTDTQYF. Full variable domain (rest looked up from reference TRBV9 and TRBJ2-3): DSGVTQTPKHLITATGQRVTLRCSPRSGDLSVYWYQQSLDQGLQFLIQYYNGEERAKGNILERFSAQQFPDLHSELNLSSLELGDSALYFCASSPGGGTDTQYFGPGTRLTVL.

The chain employs TRBV25-1 and TRBJ2-1; 10 bases match TRBD1. There are 15 residues in the CDR3. V was clipped by 5 bases and J by 4 bases; unmatched bases: 5. Germline-derived CDR1 and CDR2 are MGHDK and SYGVNS. The CDR3 loop reads CASSRRDRGYNEQFF. CDR3 nucleotide sequence: TGTGCCAGCAGTCGAAGGGACAGGGGATACAATGAGCAGTTCTTC.

J is TRBJ2-1 and V is TRBV29-1, with TRBD2 as a possible D gene (5 bases). The ends were cut back, 7 bases at V and 8 bases at J, with 15 bases in the middle. This CDR3 contains 12 residues. Germline loops: CDR1 SQVTM, CDR2 ANQGSEA. The CDR3 DNA is TGCAGCGAAATCGTCGGGGTCGATGAGCAGTTCTTC. Translated, it gives CSEIVGVDEQFF.

The chain has TRBV11-2 and TRBJ2-1, with 9 bases identical to TRBD2. J was trimmed by 4 bases and V by 6 bases; bases with no gene match: 7. In germline, CDR1 is SGHAT, CDR2 FQNNGV. The CDR3 covers 15 residues. This CDR3 reads CASRSTSGKYNEQFF. In DNA form, the CDR3 reads TGTGCCAGCAGGTCGACTAGCGGAAAGTACAATGAGCAGTTCTTC.

The V call is TRBV3-1 (or the pseudogene TRBV3-2), the J call TRBJ1-1; D perhaps matches TRBD1 (5 bases). This CDR3 is 16 amino acids long. V gave up 0 bases and J gave up 1 base, with 12 bases separating them. CDR1 and CDR2 from the germline V gene are LGHDT and YNNKEL (reference sequence). The CDR3: CASSQEGGGWNTEAFF. The DNA of the CDR3 is TGTGCCAGCAGCCAAGAGGGGGGAGGCTGGAACACTGAAGCTTTCTTT.

CDR3 sequence reads: CASSSYRGTSYNEQFF. The CDR3 DNA reads as TGTGCCAGCAGCTCTTATCGGGGTACGTCCTACAATGAGCAGTTCTTC. The V and J genes are TRBV6-2 or TRBV6-3 and TRBJ2-1, with a possible D match to TRBD2 (5 bases). Germline CDR1 MNHEY, CDR2 SVGEGT. CDR3 length: 16 amino acids. The V and J ends lost 6 bases and 1 base respectively, with 16 bases between them.

This clone was detected once. This chain joins TRBV11-2 and TRBJ2-2, with 13 bases aligning to TRBD2. Germline V gene lookup returns CDR1 SGHAT and CDR2 FQNNGV. Trimming cost V 6 bases and J 6 bases; bases outside gene matches: 10. The CDR3 length is 17 residues. The CDR3 loop reads CASSSRAGLAGSGELFF. DNA of the CDR3: TGTGCCAGCAGTTCCCGGGCGGGACTAGCGGGATCCGGGGAGCTGTTTTTT.

The V and J genes are TRBV4-3 and TRBJ2-3, with 12 bases that match TRBD1. The CDR3 sequence is 16 residues long. Unmatched junction bases numbered 4, after V lost 0 bases and J lost 6 bases. Per the germline V gene, CDR1 is LGHNA and CDR2 is YSLEER. CDR3 DNA sequence: TGCGCCAGCAGCCAAGATCTAGGGACAGGGGGCGATACGCAGTATTTT. Protein product: CASSQDLGTGGDTQYF.

This chain joins TRBV7-3 and TRBJ2-1; TRBD2 matches at 8 bases. The CDR3 is 16 amino acids. CDR1 is SGHTA, CDR2 FQGTGA, per germline. V lost 1 base to trimming and J lost 0 bases; unmatched junction nucleotides: 2. CDR3 amino acids: CASSLRSGSSYNEQFF. Written as DNA, the CDR3 is TGTGCCAGCAGCTTAAGGAGCGGGAGCTCCTACAATGAGCAGTTCTTC.

This clone has more than one count but fewer than ten. The chain recombines TRBV7-8 with TRBJ2-7; maybe TRBD2 (6 bases). Trimming took 5 bases from V and 5 from J, leaving 16 bases between them. The CDR3 extends over 14 amino acids. The germline CDR1 and CDR2 sequences are SGHVS and FQNEAQ. The DNA for the CDR3 is TGTGCCAGCAGCAACCTCCGGGAGAGAGACGAGCAGTACTTC. Residues: CASSNLRERDEQYF. Together with reference TRBV7-8 and TRBJ2-7, the CDR3 gives the full variable domain: GAGVSQSPRYKVAKRGQDVALRCDPISGHVSLFWYQQALGQGPEFLTYFQNEAQLDKSGLPSDRFFAERPEGSVSTLKIQRTQQEDSAVYLCASSNLRERDEQYFGPGTRLTVT.